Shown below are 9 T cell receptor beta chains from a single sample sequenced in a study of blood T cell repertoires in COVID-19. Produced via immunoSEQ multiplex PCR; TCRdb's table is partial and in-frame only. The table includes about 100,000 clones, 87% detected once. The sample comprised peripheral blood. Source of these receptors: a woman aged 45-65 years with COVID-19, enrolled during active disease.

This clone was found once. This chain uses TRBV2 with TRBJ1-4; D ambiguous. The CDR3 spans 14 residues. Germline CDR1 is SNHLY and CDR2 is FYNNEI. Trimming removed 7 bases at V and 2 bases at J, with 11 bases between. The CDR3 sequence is CASTRTATNEKLFF. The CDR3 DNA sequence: TGTGCCAGCACCCGGACTGCTACTAATGAAAAACTGTTTTTT. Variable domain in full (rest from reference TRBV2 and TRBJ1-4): EPEVTQTPSHQVTQMGQEVILRCVPISNHLYFYWYRQILGQKVEFLVSFYNNEISEKSEIFDDQFSVERPDGSNFTLKIRSTKLEDSAMYFCASTRTATNEKLFFGSGTQLSVL.

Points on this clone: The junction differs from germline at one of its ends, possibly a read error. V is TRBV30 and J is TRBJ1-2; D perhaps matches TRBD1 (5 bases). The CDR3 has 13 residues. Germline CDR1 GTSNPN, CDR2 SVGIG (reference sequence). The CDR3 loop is CAWSVLSTANTPF. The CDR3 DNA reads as TGTGCCTGGAGTGTACTCTCGACAGCCAATACACCCTTC. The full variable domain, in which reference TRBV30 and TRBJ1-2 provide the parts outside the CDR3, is SQTIHQWPATLVQPVGSPLSLECTVEGTSNPNLYWYRQAAGRGLQLLFYSVGIGQISSEVPQNLSASRPQDRQFILSSKKLLLSDSGFYLCAWSVLSTANTPFGSGTRLTVV.

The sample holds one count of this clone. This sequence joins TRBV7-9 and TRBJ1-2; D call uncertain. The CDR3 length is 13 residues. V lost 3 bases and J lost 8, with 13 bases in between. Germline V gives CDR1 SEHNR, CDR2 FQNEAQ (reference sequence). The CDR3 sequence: CASSFLDTEGYTF. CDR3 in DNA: TGTGCCAGCAGCTTCCTCGACACAGAGGGCTACACCTTC.

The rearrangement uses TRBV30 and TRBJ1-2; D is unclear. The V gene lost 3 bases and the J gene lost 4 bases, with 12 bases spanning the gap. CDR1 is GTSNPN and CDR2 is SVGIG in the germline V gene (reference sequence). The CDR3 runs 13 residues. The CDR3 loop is CAWRSVSGYGYTF. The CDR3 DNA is TGTGCCTGGAGGAGCGTGTCGGGCTATGGCTACACCTTC.

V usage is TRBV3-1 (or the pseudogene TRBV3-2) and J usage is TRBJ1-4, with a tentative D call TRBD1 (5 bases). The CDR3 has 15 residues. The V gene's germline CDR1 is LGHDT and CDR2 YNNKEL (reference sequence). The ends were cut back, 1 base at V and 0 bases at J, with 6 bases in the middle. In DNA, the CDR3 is TGTGCCAGCAGCCAAGGGACAACAACTAATGAAAAACTGTTTTTT. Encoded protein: CASSQGTTTNEKLFF.

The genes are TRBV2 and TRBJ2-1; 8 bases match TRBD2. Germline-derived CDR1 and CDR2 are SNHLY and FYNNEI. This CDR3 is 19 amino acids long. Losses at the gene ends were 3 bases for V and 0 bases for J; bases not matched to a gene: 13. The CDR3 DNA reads TGTGCCAGCAGTGAGTGGGCGGCGGGGGGCGGAAACTCCTACAATGAGCAGTTCTTC. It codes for CASSEWAAGGGNSYNEQFF.

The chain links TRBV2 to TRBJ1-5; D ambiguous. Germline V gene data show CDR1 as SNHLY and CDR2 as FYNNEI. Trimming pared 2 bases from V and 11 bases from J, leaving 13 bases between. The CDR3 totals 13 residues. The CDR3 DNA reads TGTGCCAGCAGTGAAAATAGGGAGGAGGCCCAGCATTTT. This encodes CASSENREEAQHF.

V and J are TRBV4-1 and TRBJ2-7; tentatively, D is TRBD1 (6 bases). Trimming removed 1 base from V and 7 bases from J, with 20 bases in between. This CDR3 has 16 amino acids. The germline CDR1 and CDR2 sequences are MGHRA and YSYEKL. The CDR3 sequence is CASSQGNGGSVGEQYF. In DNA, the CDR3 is TGCGCCAGCAGCCAAGGTAATGGGGGCTCTGTTGGTGAGCAGTACTTC.

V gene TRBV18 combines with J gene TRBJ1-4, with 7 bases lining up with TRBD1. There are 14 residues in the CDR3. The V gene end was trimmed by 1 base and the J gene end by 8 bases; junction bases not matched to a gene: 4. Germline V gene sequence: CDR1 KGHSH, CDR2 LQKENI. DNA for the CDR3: TGTGCCAGCTCACCACGCAGGGGGGAGGAAAAACTGTTTTTT. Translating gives CASSPRRGEEKLFF.